This TCR beta chain emerged from a study of shared clonotypes between healthy human individuals. Whole-study context: Researchers drew samples from two women and a few men aged 18 to 49.

CDR3 length equals 15 residues. Germline CDR1 is MNHNY and CDR2 is SVGAGI (reference sequence). The trim removed 7 bases at V and 2 bases at J, leaving 8 bases unmatched. Study processing details: As immunoSEQ supplied junction-only sequences (without quality scores), filtering differed. Sequenced by immunoSEQ multiplex PCR; TCRdb stores in-frame clones only, minus some. V, J and clone size derive from that table, while D and trimming were established from the DNA sequence. Of roughly 2 million clones listed, less than 95% are singletons. CD45RO-negative CD8 cells positively selected for CCR7 made up the naive population, which excluded terminally differentiated effector memory CD45RA+ cells. This clone has only one observation. No antigen is known for it. Overall study results and limits: Four donors had about 5% of their naive CD4 clonotypes in common. It was expected that sequencing depth would affect clonotype sharing among donors.

The rearrangement uses TRBV6-6 and TRBJ2-3; 8 positions agree with TRBD2. This clonotype originated in a man younger than 35 in good health. The sample consisted of naive CD8+ T cells sorted from blood. The CDR3 nucleotides are TGTGCCAGCACTTCGGGACTAGAAGTCACAGATACGCAGTATTTT. It translates to CASTSGLEVTDTQYF.